This TCR beta chain was documented in a study of T cell repertoires in aging, cancer and after chemotherapy. Study-wide context: Donors were grouped into six age bands spanning 30 or younger through 70 or older. The full dataset contained around 8.2 million TCR reads.

Study-level findings and limits: In each cancer cohort, median generation probability increased across chemotherapy, suggesting thymic output rebounded.

Peripheral blood genomic DNA, not sorted cells or RNA, was the template. A mixed TRB-A/B primer pool amplified rearranged TRB by multiplex touch-down PCR. Using its own MiXCR run on the multiplex PCR reads, TCRdb lists one record per CDR3 protein. The sample includes about 11,000 distinct CDR3 sequences, approximately 30% of them seen just once. The CDR3 spans 15 residues. The germline V gene encodes CDR1 MNHEY and CDR2 SVGAGI. V gave up 2 bases and J gave up 7 bases; unmatched junction bases: 5. A few counts support this clonotype. Its specificity is unknown. The chain joins TRBV6-5 to TRBJ2-1; 10 bases line up with TRBD2. This clonotype was sampled from a human donor in good health. The donor label of this sample is uncertain. Specimen: blood. CDR3 coding DNA: TGTGCCAGCAGTTACGACGTAGCGGGAGGAAATGAGCAGTTCTTC. It encodes CASSYDVAGGNEQFF.